Detailed here is one T cell receptor (beta chain). Antigen unknown. TCRdb's copy holds only in-frame clones and misses some; the assay was immunoSEQ multiplex PCR. In the table there are tens of thousands of clones, 88% of which are singletons. This CDR3 comprises 13 residues. V was pared by 1 base and J by 4 bases, with 5 bases between. Germline values: CDR1 SGHTA, CDR2 FQGNSA. This record belongs to a study of OX40 agonist ivuxolimab in advanced cancers. Findings and limits, study-wide: Expanded clones tended on average to be more numerous among CD8+ T cells than CD4+.

The source of this sequence is an adult with an advanced solid tumor such as melanoma, head and neck, liver or kidney cancer. The gene calls are TRBV7-2 and TRBJ1-5, with D hard to call. Specimen: CD4+ or CD8+ T cells sorted from blood, collected in a trial of the OX40 agonist ivuxolimab. The CDR3 loop is CASSLGQNQPQHF. CDR3 nucleotide sequence: TGTGCCAGCAGCTTAGGGCAGAATCAGCCCCAGCATTTT.